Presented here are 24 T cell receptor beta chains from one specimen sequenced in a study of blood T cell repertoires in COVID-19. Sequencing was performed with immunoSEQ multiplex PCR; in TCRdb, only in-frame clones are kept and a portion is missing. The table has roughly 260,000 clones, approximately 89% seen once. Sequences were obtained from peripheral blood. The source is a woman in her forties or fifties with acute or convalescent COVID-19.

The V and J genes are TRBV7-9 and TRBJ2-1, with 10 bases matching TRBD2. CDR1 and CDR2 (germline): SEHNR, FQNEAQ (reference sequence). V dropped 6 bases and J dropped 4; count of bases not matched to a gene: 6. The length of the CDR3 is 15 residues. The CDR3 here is CASRPSSGSYNEQFF. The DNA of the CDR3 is TGTGCCAGCAGGCCCTCTAGCGGGAGTTACAATGAGCAGTTCTTC.

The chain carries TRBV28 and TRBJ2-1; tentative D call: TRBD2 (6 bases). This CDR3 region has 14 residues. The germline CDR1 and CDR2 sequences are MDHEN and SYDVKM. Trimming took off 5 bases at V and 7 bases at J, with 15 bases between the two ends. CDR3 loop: CASSGPGSWNEQFF. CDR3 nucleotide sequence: TGTGCCAGCAGTGGCCCCGGGAGTTGGAATGAGCAGTTCTTC.

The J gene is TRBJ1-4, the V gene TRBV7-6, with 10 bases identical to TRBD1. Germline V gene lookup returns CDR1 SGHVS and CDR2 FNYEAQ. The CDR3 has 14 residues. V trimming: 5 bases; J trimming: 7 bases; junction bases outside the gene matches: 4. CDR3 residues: CASSLDRGREKLFF. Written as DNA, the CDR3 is TGTGCCAGCAGCCTCGACAGGGGGCGTGAAAAACTGTTTTTT.

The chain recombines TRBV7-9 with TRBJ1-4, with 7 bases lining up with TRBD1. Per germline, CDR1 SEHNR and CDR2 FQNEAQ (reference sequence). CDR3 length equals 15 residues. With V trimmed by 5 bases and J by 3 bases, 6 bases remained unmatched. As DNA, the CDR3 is TGTGCCAGCAGCACATACAGGGGTGCTAATGAAAAACTGTTTTTT. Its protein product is CASSTYRGANEKLFF.

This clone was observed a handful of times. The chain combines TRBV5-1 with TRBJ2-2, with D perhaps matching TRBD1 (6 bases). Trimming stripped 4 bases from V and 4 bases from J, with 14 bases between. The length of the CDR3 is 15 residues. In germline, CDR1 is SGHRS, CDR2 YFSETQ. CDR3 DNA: TGCGCCAGCAGCGCTTCCTTGGGGGCCACCGGGGAGCTGTTTTTT. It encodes CASSASLGATGELFF.

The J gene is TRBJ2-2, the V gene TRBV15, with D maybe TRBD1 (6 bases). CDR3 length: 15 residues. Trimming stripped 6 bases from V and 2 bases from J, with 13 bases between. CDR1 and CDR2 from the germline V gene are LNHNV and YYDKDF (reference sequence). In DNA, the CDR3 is TGTGCCACCAGGTCCGGGACAAGCAACACCGGGGAGCTGTTTTTT. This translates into CATRSGTSNTGELFF.

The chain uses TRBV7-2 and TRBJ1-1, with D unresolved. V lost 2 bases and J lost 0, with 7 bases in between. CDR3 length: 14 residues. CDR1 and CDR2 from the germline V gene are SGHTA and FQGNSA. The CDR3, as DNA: TGTGCCAGCAGCTTACTCCTATTGAACACTGAAGCTTTCTTT. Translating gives CASSLLLLNTEAFF.

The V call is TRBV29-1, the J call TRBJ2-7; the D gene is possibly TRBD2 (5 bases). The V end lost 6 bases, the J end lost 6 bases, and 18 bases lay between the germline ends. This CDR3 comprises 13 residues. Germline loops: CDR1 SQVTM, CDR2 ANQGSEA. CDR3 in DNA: TGCAGCGTCACTAATCGAGCAGGAGGCGAGCAGTACTTC. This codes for CSVTNRAGGEQYF.

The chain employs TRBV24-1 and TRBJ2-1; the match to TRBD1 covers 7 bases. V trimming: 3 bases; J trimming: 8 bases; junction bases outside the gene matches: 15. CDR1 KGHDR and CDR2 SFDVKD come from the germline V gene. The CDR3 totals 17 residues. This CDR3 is CATSDPAGTEALYEQFF. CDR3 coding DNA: TGTGCCACCAGTGATCCCGCCGGGACAGAAGCTCTCTATGAGCAGTTCTTC.

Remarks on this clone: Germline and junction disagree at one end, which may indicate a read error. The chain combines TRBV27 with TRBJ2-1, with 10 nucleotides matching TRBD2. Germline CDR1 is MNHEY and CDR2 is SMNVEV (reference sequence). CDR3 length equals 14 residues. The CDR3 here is CASTLAGGYNEQFF. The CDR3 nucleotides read TGTGCCAGCACTTTAGCGGGAGGCTACAATGAGCAGTTCTTC.

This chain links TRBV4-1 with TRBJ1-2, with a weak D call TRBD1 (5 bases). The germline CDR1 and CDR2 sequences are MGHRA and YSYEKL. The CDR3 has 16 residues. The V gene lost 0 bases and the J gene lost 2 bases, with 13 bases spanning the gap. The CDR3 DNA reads TGCGCCAGCAGCCAAGATGTGGGGCAGGCGAACTATGGCTACACCTTC. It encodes CASSQDVGQANYGYTF.

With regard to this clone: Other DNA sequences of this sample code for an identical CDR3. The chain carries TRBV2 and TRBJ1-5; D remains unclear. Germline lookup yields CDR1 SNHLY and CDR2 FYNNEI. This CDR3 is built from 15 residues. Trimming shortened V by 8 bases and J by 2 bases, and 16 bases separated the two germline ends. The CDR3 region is CASSLTGVGNQPQHF. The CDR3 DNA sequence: TGTGCCAGCTCCCTAACCGGGGTGGGCAATCAGCCCCAGCATTTT. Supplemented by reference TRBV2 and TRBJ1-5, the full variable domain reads EPEVTQTPSHQVTQMGQEVILRCVPISNHLYFYWYRQILGQKVEFLVSFYNNEISEKSEIFDDQFSVERPDGSNFTLKIRSTKLEDSAMYFCASSLTGVGNQPQHFGDGTRLSIL.

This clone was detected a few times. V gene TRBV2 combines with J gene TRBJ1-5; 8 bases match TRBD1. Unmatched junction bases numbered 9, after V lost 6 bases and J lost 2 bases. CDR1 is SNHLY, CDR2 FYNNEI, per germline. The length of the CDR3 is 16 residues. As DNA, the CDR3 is TGTGCCAGCAGCAAGATTACAGGGGGTGGCAATCAGCCCCAGCATTTT. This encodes CASSKITGGGNQPQHF.

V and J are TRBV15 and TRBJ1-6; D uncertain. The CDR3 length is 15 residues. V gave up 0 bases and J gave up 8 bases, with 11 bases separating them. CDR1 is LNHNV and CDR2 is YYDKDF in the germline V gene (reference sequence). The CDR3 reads CATSRDNGGDSPLHF. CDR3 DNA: TGTGCCACCAGCAGAGATAATGGAGGAGATTCACCCCTCCACTTT.

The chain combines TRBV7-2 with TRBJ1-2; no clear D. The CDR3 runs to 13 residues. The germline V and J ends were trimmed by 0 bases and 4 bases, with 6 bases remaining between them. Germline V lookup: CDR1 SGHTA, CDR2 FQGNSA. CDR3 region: CASSLASGYGYTF. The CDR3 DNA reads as TGTGCCAGCAGCTTAGCATCCGGCTATGGCTACACCTTC. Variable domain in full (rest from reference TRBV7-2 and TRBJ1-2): GAGVSQSPSNKVTEKGKDVELRCDPISGHTALYWYRQSLGQGLEFLIYFQGNSAPDKSGLPSDRFSAERTGGSVSTLTIQRTQQEDSAVYLCASSLASGYGYTFGSGTRLTVV.

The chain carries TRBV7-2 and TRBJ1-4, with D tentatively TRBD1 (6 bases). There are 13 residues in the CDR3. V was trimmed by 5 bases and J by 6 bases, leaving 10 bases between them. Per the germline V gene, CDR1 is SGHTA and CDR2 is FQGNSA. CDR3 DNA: TGTGCCAGCAGCCTGGGGACATATGAAAAACTGTTTTTT. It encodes CASSLGTYEKLFF.

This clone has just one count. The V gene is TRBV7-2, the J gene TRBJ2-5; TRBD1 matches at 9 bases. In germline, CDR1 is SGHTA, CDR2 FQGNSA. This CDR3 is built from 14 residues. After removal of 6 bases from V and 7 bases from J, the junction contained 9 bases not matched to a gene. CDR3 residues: CASSYTGGSATQYF. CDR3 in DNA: TGTGCCAGCAGTTATACAGGGGGCTCGGCGACCCAGTACTTC.

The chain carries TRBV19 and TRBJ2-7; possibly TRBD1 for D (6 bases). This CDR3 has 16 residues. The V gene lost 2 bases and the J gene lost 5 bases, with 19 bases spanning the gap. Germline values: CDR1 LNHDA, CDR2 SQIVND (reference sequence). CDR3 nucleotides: TGTGCCAGTAGTATATCCCCAGTGAGTGGGGGCCACGAGCAGTACTTC. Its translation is CASSISPVSGGHEQYF.

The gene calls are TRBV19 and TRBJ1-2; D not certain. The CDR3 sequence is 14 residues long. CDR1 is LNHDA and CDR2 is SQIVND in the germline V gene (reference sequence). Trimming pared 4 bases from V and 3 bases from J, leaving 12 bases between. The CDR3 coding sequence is TGTGCCAGTAGTACGGTTTCCGCGGACTATGGCTACACCTTC. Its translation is CASSTVSADYGYTF. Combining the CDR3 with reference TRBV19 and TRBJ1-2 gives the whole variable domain DGGITQSPKYLFRKEGQNVTLSCEQNLNHDAMYWYRQDPGQGLRLIYYSQIVNDFQKGDIAEGYSVSREKKESFPLTVTSAQKNPTAFYLCASSTVSADYGYTFGSGTRLTVV.

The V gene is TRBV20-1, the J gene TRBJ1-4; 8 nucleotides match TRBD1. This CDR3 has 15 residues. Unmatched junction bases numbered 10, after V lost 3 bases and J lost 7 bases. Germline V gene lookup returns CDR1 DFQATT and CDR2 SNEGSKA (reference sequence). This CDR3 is CSASETGERGEKLFF. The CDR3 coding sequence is TGCAGTGCTAGTGAGACAGGGGAACGAGGTGAAAAACTGTTTTTT.

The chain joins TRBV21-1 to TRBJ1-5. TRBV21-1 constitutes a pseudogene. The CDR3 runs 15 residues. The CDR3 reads CASSTQRNSNQPQHF. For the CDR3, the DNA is TGTGCCAGCAGCACTCAGCGGAATAGCAATCAGCCCCAGCATTTT.

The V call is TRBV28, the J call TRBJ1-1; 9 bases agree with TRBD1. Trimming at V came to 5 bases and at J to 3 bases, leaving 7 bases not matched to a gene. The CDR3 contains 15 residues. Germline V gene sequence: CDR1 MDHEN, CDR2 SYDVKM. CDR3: CASSASGTGYTEAFF. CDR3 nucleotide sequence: TGTGCCAGCAGTGCCTCCGGGACAGGGTACACTGAAGCTTTCTTT.

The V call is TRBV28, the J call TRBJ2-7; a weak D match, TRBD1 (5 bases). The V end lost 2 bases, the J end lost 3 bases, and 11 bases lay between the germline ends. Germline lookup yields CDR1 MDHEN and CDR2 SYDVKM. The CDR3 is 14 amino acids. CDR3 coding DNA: TGTGCCAGCAGTTTAGAGTTGACAGACTACGAGCAGTACTTC. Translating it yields CASSLELTDYEQYF.

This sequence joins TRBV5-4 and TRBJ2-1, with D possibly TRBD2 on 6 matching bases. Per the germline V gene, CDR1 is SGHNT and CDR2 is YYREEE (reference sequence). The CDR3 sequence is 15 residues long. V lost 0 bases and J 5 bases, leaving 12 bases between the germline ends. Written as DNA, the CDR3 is TGTGCCAGCAGCTTGGTCGGGGCGGGGAACAATGAGCAGTTCTTC. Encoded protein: CASSLVGAGNNEQFF.